This T cell receptor (beta chain) was retrieved from a study of blood T cells in healthy people across ages (dated by TCRdb to the mid-2010s). For context, the study as a whole: Template switching captured roughly one uniquely barcoded TCR beta cDNA molecule per two T cells in model experiments. Using deep sequencing normalized with unique cDNA molecular identifiers, the study measured how TCR beta repertoire diversity changes with age. The donors were split into four age groups: young (average 16 years), middle-aged (39), aged (over 55) and long-lived (82). Donors of different ages were randomly distributed across sequencing lanes to avoid experimental bias. Using the same blood draw, the study looked at two additional independent replicas of 1 million unique cDNA reads for two donors, one aged 18 to 29 and the other aged 80 or older. The research as a whole found: Bulk unsorted PBMC profiling prevented conclusive comparison of naive and antigen-experienced compartments. A strong correlation was found between observed TCR beta diversity and the percentage of naive T cells measured by flow cytometry. Observed TCR beta diversity per million T cells fell roughly linearly with age, and a significant reduction was already apparent by age around 40. The CMV infection status of donors was not known, potentially confounding age-related changes in expanded clonotypes. Compared with the aged group, the long-lived group had more naive CD4+ T cells, fewer expanded clones and increased TCR diversity, a pattern suggesting age selection. Estimates of total diversity based on one million sequenced T cells were regarded as lower bounds and as underestimates.

The donors were roughly 39 Caucasian individuals from Russia, aged 6 to 90 years, who were systemically healthy. Each donor gave roughly 9 milliliters of peripheral blood, drawn into EDTA-treated Vacutainer tubes. PBMCs were isolated by Ficoll-Paque density-gradient centrifugation, with at least 6 million obtained per sample. Trizol reagent was used to extract total RNA from the PBMCs, yielding at least 5 micrograms per sample. For every donor, an aliquot of PBMCs went through flow cytometry to measure the percentages of naive CD45RAhigh/CD27high T cells. CDR1 and CDR2 are drawn from the germline V gene: SNHLY, FYNNEI. Including the terminal cysteine and phenylalanine, the CDR3 comprises 16 residues. Of the read, only the CDR3 DNA is kept; its 48 bases are in frame from base 1. At the junction V is shortened by 5 bases and J by 0 bases, with 15 bases in between. The table lists this clonotype with a few counts. Its antigen is currently not known. It has no much larger one-base neighbor in the sample; base qualities were not kept.

The library came from 5' RACE. Sequencing instrument: Illumina HiSeq 2500. A second PCR of about 7 to 12 cycles was run with a J-beta primer mix and a sample-barcoded 5' primer. Each TCR beta cDNA molecule received a unique molecular identifier from a template-switch 5' adaptor carrying 12 random nucleotides. Each sample yielded at least 3 million CDR3-containing paired-end reads. First-strand cDNA synthesis was performed from all RNA using the Mint cDNA synthesis kit, with priming by a TRBC-specific oligonucleotide. Following uracil-DNA glycosylase treatment, all cDNA underwent a first 18-cycle PCR with the universal primers M1SS and BC2_uni_R. Processing in the source paper ran as follows. For normalization, 1 million high-quality reads were randomly selected from each sample, with every read carrying a distinct molecular identifier. Reads sharing molecular identifiers were discarded rather than binned into consensus sequences. CDR3 identification, clonotype clustering and error correction used MiTCR with a Q25 quality threshold and the strictest error-elimination algorithm. A nonparametric unseen species model with Euler transformation was used to estimate a lower bound on total TCR beta diversity. Using fastp trimming at Q25 and MiXCR clonotype assembly, TCRdb reanalyzed the public sequencing data and kept in-frame beta chains. Rows with a matching CDR3 protein are joined into one entry that keeps the most common DNA and genes. The V and J calls were determined by TCRdb, not by the authors. This sample has hundreds of thousands of distinct CDR3 sequences in its table, and around three fifths of those were observed once. 25% to 30% of the sample rests with the top ten.

This clonotype was obtained from a man aged 40-49 years in good health. The rearrangement combines TRBV2 with TRBJ2-3; 5 matching bases give a weak D call of TRBD2. Sequenced material: blood. The DNA sequence follows: TGTGCCAGCAGTTTCATAGGACGGACTAGCACAGATACGCAGTATTTT. Translated, it gives CASSFIGRTSTDTQYF.